Shown below are 20 T cell receptor beta chains from a single sample sequenced in a study of OX40 agonist ivuxolimab in advanced cancers. Data came from immunoSEQ multiplex PCR; TCRdb stores just in-frame clones and leaves some out. The sample carries about 60,000 clones, 85% recorded once. The source material was CD4+ or CD8+ T cells sorted from blood, sampled in a trial of the OX40 agonist ivuxolimab. These receptors all come from an adult with an advanced solid tumor such as melanoma, head and neck, liver or kidney cancer.

The CDR3 reads CASSIREGSTEAFF. CDR3 in DNA: TGTGCCAGTAGTATCCGGGAGGGGAGCACTGAAGCTTTCTTT. The chain couples TRBV19 to TRBJ1-1, with D possibly TRBD1 on 5 matching bases. The CDR3 extends over 14 amino acids. The V and J ends lost 3 bases and 4 bases respectively, with 12 bases between them. The germline gives CDR1 LNHDA, CDR2 SQIVND (reference sequence).

The chain has TRBV18 and TRBJ1-1; 10 positions match TRBD1. This CDR3 has 18 residues. Germline V gives CDR1 KGHSH, CDR2 LQKENI. Trimming removed 2 bases from V and 1 base from J; junction bases left unmatched: 10. This CDR3 is CASSPFPFDRGQNTEAFF. In DNA form, the CDR3 reads TGTGCCAGCTCACCATTCCCATTCGACAGGGGGCAGAACACTGAAGCTTTCTTT.

V and J are TRBV4-3 and TRBJ2-3; no clear D. CDR1 is LGHNA, CDR2 YSLEER, per germline. The V gene lost 4 bases and the J gene lost 0 bases, with 11 bases spanning the gap. The CDR3 sequence is 15 residues long. DNA for the CDR3: TGCGCCAGCAGCCCCCGGCCTATCAGCACAGATACGCAGTATTTT. Amino acids: CASSPRPISTDTQYF.

The genes are TRBV19 and TRBJ1-3; tentative D call: TRBD1 (5 bases). CDR1 LNHDA and CDR2 SQIVND come from the germline V gene (reference sequence). The CDR3 contains 15 residues. Trimming took 3 bases from V and 2 from J, leaving 11 bases between them. The CDR3 DNA is TGTGCCAGTAGTATCTCGGGGGAGGCTGGAAACACCATATATTTT. As protein: CASSISGEAGNTIYF.

The chain is built from TRBV9 and TRBJ1-1, with D maybe TRBD1 (6 bases). The V end was cut by 1 base, the J end by 4 bases, with 8 bases between. The germline CDR1 and CDR2 sequences are SGDLS and YYNGEE. The CDR3 is 13 amino acids. The CDR3 is CASSVTGSTEAFF. The CDR3 coding sequence is TGTGCCAGCAGCGTAACAGGGTCCACTGAAGCTTTCTTT. The full variable domain, completed using reference TRBV9 and TRBJ1-1, is DSGVTQTPKHLITATGQRVTLRCSPRSGDLSVYWYQQSLDQGLQFLIQYYNGEERAKGNILERFSAQQFPDLHSELNLSSLELGDSALYFCASSVTGSTEAFFGQGTRLTVV.

This chain uses TRBV19 with TRBJ2-1; 9 bases line up with TRBD1. Germline V gives CDR1 LNHDA, CDR2 SQIVND (reference sequence). This CDR3 has 15 residues. J gave up 1 base and V 7 bases, and 5 bases lay outside the gene matches. CDR3 coding DNA: TGTGCCAGTATCCCTGACAGGGGGTCCTACAATGAGCAGTTCTTC. This encodes CASIPDRGSYNEQFF.

This chain uses TRBV5-1 with TRBJ2-3; D unclear. V was shortened by 4 bases and J by 0 bases, with 12 bases between the two germline ends. Germline CDR1 and CDR2: SGHRS and YFSETQ. The CDR3 sequence is 15 residues long. CDR3 nucleotides: TGCGCCAGCAGCCCTGCACAGATTAGCACAGATACGCAGTATTTT. This gives the protein CASSPAQISTDTQYF. Supplemented by reference TRBV5-1 and TRBJ2-3, the full variable domain reads KAGVTQTPRYLIKTRGQQVTLSCSPISGHRSVSWYQQTPGQGLQFLFEYFSETQRNKGNFPGRFSGRQFSNSRSEMNVSTLELGDSALYLCASSPAQISTDTQYFGPGTRLTVL.

The chain links TRBV6-5 to TRBJ1-2; possibly TRBD1 for D (6 bases). The CDR3 totals 15 residues. Germline loops: CDR1 MNHEY, CDR2 SVGAGI. Trimming took off 3 bases at V and 4 bases at J, with 15 bases between the two ends. In nucleotides, the CDR3 is TGTGCCAGCAGTTATTTAAGGACAGCTATCTATGGCTACACCTTC. It is translated as CASSYLRTAIYGYTF.

V usage is TRBV5-1 and J usage is TRBJ2-7, with 9 bases identical to TRBD1. The CDR3 is 15 amino acids. The germline V gene encodes CDR1 SGHRS and CDR2 YFSETQ. The V segment lost 2 bases and the J segment 2 bases; nucleotides outside the gene matches: 5. The CDR3 is CASSLLGQGPYEQYF. The CDR3 region has the DNA TGCGCCAGCAGCTTACTGGGACAGGGCCCCTACGAGCAGTACTTC.

The chain uses TRBV5-6 and TRBJ2-7; D remains ambiguous. CDR1 and CDR2 from the germline V gene are SGHDT and YYEEEE. The CDR3 length is 15 residues. V was pared by 0 bases and J by 2 bases, with 12 bases between. CDR3 amino acids: CASSLDGVSTYEQYF. CDR3 nucleotides: TGTGCCAGCAGCTTGGATGGAGTATCTACCTACGAGCAGTACTTC. Combining the CDR3 with reference TRBV5-6 and TRBJ2-7 gives the whole variable domain DAGVTQSPTHLIKTRGQQVTLRCSPKSGHDTVSWYQQALGQGPQFIFQYYEEEERQRGNFPDRFSGHQFPNYSSELNVNALLLGDSALYLCASSLDGVSTYEQYFGPGTRLTVT.

The V gene is TRBV25-1, the J gene TRBJ1-1; D is perhaps TRBD1 (5 bases). V lost 5 bases to trimming and J lost 6 bases, with 22 bases between them. The germline V gene has CDR1 MGHDK and CDR2 SYGVNS. CDR3 length: 16 amino acids. CDR3 loop: CASSPGLGGLSAEAFF. DNA for the CDR3: TGTGCCAGCAGTCCGGGACTGGGAGGGTTGAGTGCTGAAGCTTTCTTT.

The CDR3 sequence: CASSDRGEQFF. In DNA, the CDR3 is TGTGCCAGCAGCGACAGGGGTGAGCAGTTCTTC. The gene calls are TRBV9 and TRBJ2-1; TRBD1 agrees at 7 bases. The V and J ends lost 3 bases and 9 bases, in that order; junction bases with no gene match: 0. The germline V gene encodes CDR1 SGDLS and CDR2 YYNGEE. The CDR3 totals 11 residues.

The J gene is TRBJ2-2, the V gene TRBV11-3, with unresolved D. CDR1 and CDR2 from the germline V gene are SGHNT and YENEEA. CDR3 length: 11 residues. Trimming left V 3 bases short and J 6 bases short, with 2 bases between. In nucleotides, the CDR3 is TGTGCCAGCAGCTTGGCCGGGGAGCTGTTTTTT. Protein product: CASSLAGELFF.

J is TRBJ1-2 and V is TRBV5-6; D ambiguous. The CDR3 spans 14 residues. Trimming took 2 bases from V and 4 from J, leaving 12 bases between them. Germline assignment: CDR1 SGHDT and CDR2 YYEEEE. The DNA for the CDR3 is TGTGCCAGCAGCTTCGGTCTCCTGACCTATGGCTACACCTTC. This gives the protein CASSFGLLTYGYTF.

The V and J genes are TRBV19 and TRBJ1-4; 9 bases agree with TRBD1. This CDR3 has 15 amino acids. Germline V gene sequence: CDR1 LNHDA, CDR2 SQIVND (reference sequence). V shed 4 bases, J shed 7 bases, and the junction held 7 bases outside the gene matches. The CDR3 nucleotides read TGTGCCAGTAGTAACCTTGGACAGGGGAGTGAAAAACTGTTTTTT. This encodes CASSNLGQGSEKLFF.

The CDR3 coding sequence is TGTGCCAGCAGTAACAGACCGCGAGAAGAGACCCAGTACTTC. This encodes CASSNRPREETQYF. V and J are TRBV6-6 and TRBJ2-5; D not resolved. Looked up from germline, CDR1 is MNHNY and CDR2 is SVGAGI (reference sequence). There are 14 residues in the CDR3. V gave up 5 bases and J gave up 3 bases, with 13 bases separating them.

J is TRBJ2-7 and V is TRBV7-2, with D perhaps TRBD2 (6 bases). CDR3 size: 15 residues. V was trimmed by 1 base and J by 3 bases, leaving 13 bases between them. CDR1 and CDR2 (germline): SGHTA, FQGNSA. This CDR3 reads CASSLGRGNYYEQYF. CDR3 in DNA: TGTGCCAGCAGCTTAGGGAGGGGAAACTACTACGAGCAGTACTTC. Variable domain in full (rest from reference TRBV7-2 and TRBJ2-7): GAGVSQSPSNKVTEKGKDVELRCDPISGHTALYWYRQSLGQGLEFLIYFQGNSAPDKSGLPSDRFSAERTGGSVSTLTIQRTQQEDSAVYLCASSLGRGNYYEQYFGPGTRLTVT.

In its sample, this clone was seen once. V usage is TRBV19 and J usage is TRBJ2-1; no definite D call. Germline lookup yields CDR1 LNHDA and CDR2 SQIVND (reference sequence). The CDR3 is 16 residues long. V gave up 1 base and J gave up 8 bases, with 18 bases separating them. The CDR3 loop is CASSIGIDPGWDEQFF. DNA of the CDR3: TGTGCCAGTAGTATAGGGATTGACCCCGGGTGGGATGAGCAGTTCTTC. The whole variable domain, remainder taken from reference TRBV19 and TRBJ2-1, is DGGITQSPKYLFRKEGQNVTLSCEQNLNHDAMYWYRQDPGQGLRLIYYSQIVNDFQKGDIAEGYSVSREKKESFPLTVTSAQKNPTAFYLCASSIGIDPGWDEQFFGPGTRLTVL.

The chain employs TRBV18 and TRBJ2-7; D ambiguous. This CDR3 comprises 15 residues. The V end lost 0 bases, the J end lost 2 bases, and 11 bases lay between the germline ends. Germline lookup yields CDR1 KGHSH and CDR2 LQKENI. The CDR3 here is CASSPPPKKAYEQYF. The CDR3 DNA reads TGTGCCAGCTCACCACCGCCTAAGAAGGCCTACGAGCAGTACTTC.

This clone has only one observation. The chain combines TRBV5-4 with TRBJ2-5; no clear D. This CDR3 is built from 16 residues. Trimming pared 0 bases from V and 5 bases from J, leaving 17 bases between. The germline V gene has CDR1 SGHNT and CDR2 YYREEE (reference sequence). CDR3 protein: CASSLGQQIRRETQYF. The CDR3 DNA follows: TGTGCCAGCAGCTTGGGCCAACAAATCCGCCGGGAGACCCAGTACTTC.